A single sample gave rise to the 15 T cell receptor beta chains below, sequenced in a study of molecular identifiers for immune sequencing clone quantification. A single record per CDR3 protein comes from TCRdb applying MiXCR to the PCR reads. The sample lists a few hundred thousand distinct CDR3 sequences; about 25% were seen once. Sequencing was carried out using naive CD8+ T cells from blood, with Jurkat cell RNA spiked in. Subset: FACS-sorted CD8+CD4-CCR7+CD45RA+ naive T cells. The receptors here all came from a human donor in good health. Some libraries in this study had Jurkat cell RNA spiked in.

J is TRBJ2-1 and V is TRBV6-1; 9 bases fit TRBD2. Unmatched junction bases numbered 3, after V lost 2 bases and J lost 4 bases. The CDR3 covers 15 residues. Germline lookup yields CDR1 MNHNS and CDR2 SASEGT. Here the CDR3 DNA reads TGTGCCAGCAGTGAATTAGCGGGAGAGTACAATGAGCAGTTCTTC. Protein: CASSELAGEYNEQFF.

J is TRBJ1-5 and V is TRBV19, with 8 bases identical to TRBD1. The V gene's germline CDR1 is LNHDA and CDR2 SQIVND (reference sequence). V lost 4 bases to trimming and J lost 5 bases; unmatched junction nucleotides: 7. The CDR3 loop spans 15 amino acids. DNA for the CDR3: TGTGCCAGTAGTACTAGGCCAGGGGGCTATCAGCCCCAGCATTTT. This gives the protein CASSTRPGGYQPQHF.

This clonotype was recorded many times. The CDR3 region has the DNA TGCAGCGTAACAGGAGCCTTGAACACTGAAGCTTTCTTT. Translated: CSVTGALNTEAFF. V is TRBV29-1 and J is TRBJ1-1; TRBD1 might be the D (5 bases). Trimming took 6 bases from V and 0 from J, leaving 11 bases between them. This CDR3 has 13 amino acids. CDR1 and CDR2 (germline): SQVTM, ANQGSEA.

This clonotype occurred a few times. The rearrangement joins TRBV20-1 to TRBJ2-1; TRBD1 matches 7 bases. CDR3 length equals 15 residues. The junction had 14 bases not matched to a gene; V was cut back by 6 bases and J by 6 bases. Per germline, CDR1 DFQATT and CDR2 SNEGSKA (reference sequence). The CDR3 here is CSADQTGTVSNEQFF. The CDR3 DNA sequence: TGCAGTGCCGACCAAACCGGGACAGTATCCAATGAGCAGTTCTTC.

In regard to this clonotype: A read error may be the cause here, since a much bigger clone is one base away. This sequence joins TRBV28 and TRBJ1-1, with a weak D call TRBD1 (5 bases). CDR3 length equals 11 residues. Germline lookup yields CDR1 MDHEN and CDR2 SYDVKM. The CDR3 sequence is CASTGQGEALF. CDR3 nucleotides: TGTGCCAGCACGGGGCAGGGTGAAGCTCTCTTT.

This clonotype was seen a few times. V and J are TRBV7-9 and TRBJ2-2; a weak D match, TRBD1 (6 bases). CDR3 size: 15 residues. The V end was cut by 6 bases, the J end by 2 bases, with 13 bases between. The germline V gene has CDR1 SEHNR and CDR2 FQNEAQ (reference sequence). The DNA for the CDR3 is TGTGCCAGCAGATCCGGGACACTCAACACCGGGGAGCTGTTTTTT. The encoded protein is CASRSGTLNTGELFF.

Remarks on this clonotype: The CDR3 does not close with the conserved phenylalanine or tryptophan, likely indicating a read error. The rearrangement joins TRBV28 to TRBJ2-3; D is possibly TRBD1 or TRBD2 (5 bases each). V was pared by 4 bases and J by 2 bases, with 40 bases between. Germline loops: CDR1 MDHEN, CDR2 SYDVKM. There are 24 residues in the CDR3. The CDR3, as DNA: TGTGCCAGCAGTTCCCCTCCCCCGGGACGAGGTTCAAGCAGAAACGGAGAGAACACAGATACGCAGTATCTT. This gives the protein CASSSPPPGRGSSRNGENTDTQYL.

The rearrangement uses TRBV5-4 and TRBJ2-1; D may be TRBD1 (6 bases). V was trimmed by 4 bases and J by 2 bases, leaving 13 bases between them. The CDR3 runs 15 residues. CDR1 and CDR2 (germline): SGHNT, YYREEE (reference sequence). The CDR3 protein is CASSIGQPAYNEQFF. For the CDR3, the DNA is TGTGCCAGCAGCATCGGACAGCCTGCCTACAATGAGCAGTTCTTC.

This clonotype was picked up a small number of times. V and J are TRBV6-2 or TRBV6-3 and TRBJ2-5; 12 bases are shared with TRBD2. The CDR3 is made up of 14 amino acids. CDR1 MNHEY and CDR2 SVGEGT come from the germline V gene. V lost 4 bases to trimming and J lost 12 bases; unmatched junction nucleotides: 9. The CDR3 region has the DNA TGTGCCAGCAGTTTGGGACTAGCGGGTCCGACGGAGTACTTC. It specifies CASSLGLAGPTEYF.

In this sample, this clonotype turned up a few times. The rearrangement uses TRBV7-9 and TRBJ1-3; D is uncertain. CDR1 is SEHNR and CDR2 is FQNEAQ in the germline V gene (reference sequence). V lost 5 bases, J lost 0 bases, and 5 bases lay in between. The CDR3 contains 13 residues. CDR3 protein: CASSPYSGNTIYF. The CDR3 DNA is TGTGCCAGCAGCCCGTACTCTGGAAACACCATATATTTT.

This clonotype was found once. One junction end disagrees with the germline gene, perhaps due to a read error. This chain joins TRBV4-1 and TRBJ2-3, with 10 nucleotides matching TRBD2. Germline CDR1 is MGHRA and CDR2 is YSYEKL. The CDR3 length is 15 residues. CDR3 DNA: TGCACCAGCAGCCCCGGGACTAGCGGCACAGATACGCAGTATTTT. It is translated as CTSSPGTSGTDTQYF.

This sequence joins TRBV5-8 and TRBJ2-7; D remains ambiguous. Germline loops: CDR1 SGHTS, CDR2 YDEGEE. The length of the CDR3 is 15 residues. The V end was cut by 0 bases, the J end by 4 bases, with 14 bases between. As DNA, the CDR3 is TGTGCCAGCAGCTTGGGTTGGGGAAGGATGTACGAGCAGTACTTC. It translates to CASSLGWGRMYEQYF. Full variable domain (rest looked up from reference TRBV5-8 and TRBJ2-7): EAGVTQSPTHLIKTRGQQATLRCSPISGHTSVYWYQQALGLGLQFLLWYDEGEERNRGNFPPRFSGRQFPNYSSELNVNALELEDSALYLCASSLGWGRMYEQYFGPGTRLTVT.

Turning to this clonotype: One junction end does not reproduce the germline sequence, and a read error may be involved. This rearrangement joins TRBV5-6 to TRBJ1-1; no clear D gene. Germline lookup yields CDR1 SGHDT and CDR2 YYEEEE. The CDR3 covers 12 residues. Here the CDR3 reads CASSIGGSETFF. CDR3 coding DNA: TGTGCCAGCAGCATCGGAGGGTCTGAAACTTTCTTT. Based on the CDR3 plus reference TRBV5-6 and TRBJ1-1, the full variable domain is DAGVTQSPTHLIKTRGQQVTLRCSPKSGHDTVSWYQQALGQGPQFIFQYYEEEERQRGNFPDRFSGHQFPNYSSELNVNALLLGDSALYLCASSIGGSETFFGQGTRLTVV.

Concerning this clonotype: A much larger clone differs by one base, so this may be a read error. CDR3 sequence reads: CASGEAVDSLDTEAFF. The CDR3 DNA reads as TGTGCCAGCGGTGAAGCTGTAGACAGCCTGGACACTGAAGCTTTCTTT. The V and J genes are TRBV2 and TRBJ1-1, with a weak D call TRBD1 (5 bases). This CDR3 is built from 16 residues. Germline values: CDR1 SNHLY, CDR2 FYNNEI.

The chain uses TRBV5-3 and TRBJ2-7; 9 bases agree with TRBD1. TRBV5-3 is assigned to the ORF class and has an uncertain function. The V gene end was trimmed by 4 bases and the J gene end by 5 bases; junction bases not matched to a gene: 7. The CDR3 contains 14 residues. Here the CDR3 DNA reads TGTGCCAGAAGCCCGGACAGGGGTTGGGACGAGCAGTACTTC. It yields the protein CARSPDRGWDEQYF.